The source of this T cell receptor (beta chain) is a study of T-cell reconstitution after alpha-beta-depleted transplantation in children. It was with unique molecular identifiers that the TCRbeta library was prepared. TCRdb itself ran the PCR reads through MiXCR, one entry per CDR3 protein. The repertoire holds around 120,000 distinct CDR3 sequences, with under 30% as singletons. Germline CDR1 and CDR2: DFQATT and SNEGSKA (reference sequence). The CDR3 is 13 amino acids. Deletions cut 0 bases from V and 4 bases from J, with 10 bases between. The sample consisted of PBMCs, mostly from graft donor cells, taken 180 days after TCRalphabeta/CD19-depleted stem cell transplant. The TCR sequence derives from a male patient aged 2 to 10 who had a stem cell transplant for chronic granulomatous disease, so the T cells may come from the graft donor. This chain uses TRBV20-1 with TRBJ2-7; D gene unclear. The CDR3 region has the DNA TGCAGTGCTAGAGACTCACTACGTTACGAGCAGTACTTC. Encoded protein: CSARDSLRYEQYF.